A selection of T cell receptor beta chains follows, all from one sample in a study of T cell clonotyping in hematopoietic cell transplantation. Produced via immunoSEQ multiplex PCR; TCRdb's table is partial and in-frame only. The sample comprises some 14,000 clones, over 80% of which are singletons, and more than 15% rests with the top ten. The sample here was peripheral blood mononuclear cells, taken before stem cell transplant. The receptors were gathered from a man in his 60s with acute myeloid leukemia. Some clones in this sample may be carry-over from other donors' samples. The CDR3 runs from the conserved cysteine through the conserved F or W. D genes are given only for firm matches. Expanded clones are given a class, and other clones once, few, many or no size at all.

d_gene	abundance	v_gene	j_gene	CDR3nt	CDR3aa
TRBD2	.	TRBV7-2	TRBJ2-1	TGTGCCAGCAGCTTAACTAGCGGGGGGGCCGGGGAGCAGTTCTTC	CASSLTSGGAGEQFF
.	.	TRBV2	TRBJ1-4	TGTGCCAGCAGCCTACTGGGGGCCATTAATGAAAAACTGTTTTTT	CASSLLGAINEKLFF
TRBD1	.	TRBV7-8	TRBJ1-5	TGTGCCAGCATCACCGGGCTGCGAAGGACAGGCCCGCGACAGCCCCAGCATTTT	CASITGLRRTGPRQPQHF
.	.	TRBV30	TRBJ2-2	TGTGCCTGGAGTTCGTGGGGGCGCGAGGACACCGGGGAGCTGTTTTTT	CAWSSWGREDTGELFF
.	once	TRBV7-9	TRBJ1-2	TGTGCCAGCAGCTTAGTCCCCGCGGGAAACTATGGCTACACCTTC	CASSLVPAGNYGYTF
TRBD1	.	TRBV4-3	TRBJ1-2	TGCGCCAGCAGCACCCAGGGGGCGCGCTATGGCTACACCTTC	CASSTQGARYGYTF
.	once	TRBV5-5	TRBJ1-1	TGTGCCAGCAGCTTGGCGCAGGGCTTCTCTGAAGCTTTCTTT	CASSLAQGFSEAFF
.	.	TRBV6-6	TRBJ1-6	TGTGCCAGCAGTTACACTGGGGGGTTAAATTCACCCCTCCACTTT	CASSYTGGLNSPLHF
.	.	TRBV7-7	TRBJ2-5	TGTGCCAGCAGCCGGTCTATCAGGGAAGAGACCCAGTACTTC	CASSRSIREETQYF
TRBD1	few	TRBV28	TRBJ1-1	TGTGCCAGCAGACTGACAGGGATTGCCACTGAAGCTTTCTTT	CASRLTGIATEAFF
.	.	TRBV5-4	TRBJ1-4	TGTGCCAGCAGCTTCAAGTCTTCTGAAAAACTGTTTTTT	CASSFKSSEKLFF
.	.	TRBV7-8	TRBJ2-5	TGTGCCAGCAGCCGAGGGGCGAGGCCAATCCAAGAGACCCAGTACTTC	CASSRGARPIQETQYF
TRBD1	.	TRBV7-9	TRBJ1-2	TGTGCCAGCAGCTTAAATGGGGACAGGGGCCTGTATGGCTACACCTTC	CASSLNGDRGLYGYTF
.	.	TRBV7-9	TRBJ2-7	TGTGCCAGCGGATCTCCCGGGGGCTCCTACGAGCAGTACTTC	CASGSPGGSYEQYF
TRBD1	.	TRBV7-8	TRBJ2-1	TGTGCCAGCAGATCCACCGGGACAGGGGGCGGCGATGAGCAGTTCTTC	CASRSTGTGGGDEQFF
.	.	TRBV2	TRBJ1-1	TGTGCCAGCAGTCCTGTGAACACTGAAGCTTTCTTT	CASSPVNTEAFF
.	once	TRBV19	TRBJ2-2	TGTGCCAGTAGTTGGGCCGGGGAGCTGTTTTTT	CASSWAGELFF
TRBD1	.	TRBV6-1	TRBJ2-7	TGTGCCAGCAGGACAGGGTCCTACGAGCAGTACTTC	CASRTGSYEQYF
.	.	TRBV5-1	TRBJ1-1	TGCGCCAGCAGCTTGGTTCCGACAGCCTCGATGAACACTGAAGCTTTCTTT	CASSLVPTASMNTEAFF
.	.	TRBV5-1	TRBJ2-3	TGCGCCAGCAGCTTGATGTCAGTCGCAGATACGCAGTATTTT	CASSLMSVADTQYF
TRBD1	.	TRBV5-4	TRBJ2-1	TGTGCCAGCAGCAACCTTAACGGACAGGGCAATAATGAGCAGTTCTTC	CASSNLNGQGNNEQFF
.	.	TRBV25-1	TRBJ2-5	TGTGCCAGCAGTGATCACTCCCGCCAAGAGACCCAGTACTTC	CASSDHSRQETQYF
.	once	TRBV2	TRBJ2-5	TGTGCCAGCAGTGAATGGGTAGATCAAGAGACCCAGTACTTC	CASSEWVDQETQYF
.	.	TRBV29-1	TRBJ2-7	TGCAGCGTGGTTTCCCCGGACACTGGTTACGAGCAGTACTTC	CSVVSPDTGYEQYF
TRBD1	.	TRBV4-1	TRBJ2-1	TGCGCCAGCAGCCAAGATATCCGGGACAGCTACAATGGGCAGTTCTTC	CASSQDIRDSYNGQFF
TRBD2	.	TRBV9	TRBJ2-2	TGTGCCAGCAGCGTAAAAGGCGGGGGGAACACCGGGGAGCTGTTTTTT	CASSVKGGGNTGELFF
.	.	TRBV7-9	TRBJ2-7	TGTGCCAGCAGCAGGGGGGGGTACTACGAGCAGTACTTC	CASSRGGYYEQYF
TRBD2	.	TRBV27	TRBJ2-7	TGTGCCAGCAGTTTAATTCCTAGCGGGGTAGTATACGAGCAGTACTTC	CASSLIPSGVVYEQYF
TRBD1	.	TRBV19	TRBJ1-5	TGTGCCAGTAGCAGACAGGGGGCCCAGCCCCAGCATTTT	CASSRQGAQPQHF
.	.	TRBV7-6	TRBJ1-1	TGTGCCAGCAGCCCGATAACACAACGCACTGAAGCTTTCTTT	CASSPITQRTEAFF
.	.	TRBV5-1	TRBJ2-2	TGCGCCAGCAGCTTGTCATCCGGGGAGCTGTTTTTT	CASSLSSGELFF
.	.	TRBV18	TRBJ1-6	TGTGCCAGCTCACCACCCGCAGGTGGGAATTCACCCCTCCACTTT	CASSPPAGGNSPLHF
.	few	TRBV13	TRBJ2-3	TGTGCCAGCAGCTCTAACAGGTTCTCGGGTGACACAGATACGCAGTATTTT	CASSSNRFSGDTDTQYF
.	.	TRBV2	TRBJ1-6	TGTGCCAGCAGTGGATCTTCACCCCTCCACTTT	CASSGSSPLHF
TRBD1	few	TRBV29-1	TRBJ1-1	TGCAGCGTCCTGGGACAGCAGGGCACTGAAGCTTTCTTT	CSVLGQQGTEAFF
.	.	TRBV7-2	TRBJ2-1	TGTGCCAGCAGCTTAGAGGTCGGGGGCTACAATGAGCAGTTCTTC	CASSLEVGGYNEQFF
TRBD1	.	TRBV4-3	TRBJ1-4	TGCGCCAGCAGCCAAAGCAGGGGGGTAACTAATGAAAAACTGTTTTTT	CASSQSRGVTNEKLFF
.	once	TRBV19	TRBJ2-7	TGTGCCAGTAGTATAGAACTAGCAGACGGGGGAGAGCAGTACTTC	CASSIELADGGEQYF
TRBD2	.	TRBV5-1	TRBJ2-5	TGCGCCAGCAGCGCCGAGCGGGGGGTGGGGAAGACCCAGTACTTC	CASSAERGVGKTQYF
.	few	TRBV6-5	TRBJ1-3	TGTGCCAGCAGCCCACAAGGTGATGGAAACACCATATATTTT	CASSPQGDGNTIYF
TRBD1	.	TRBV6-5	TRBJ1-1	TGTGCCAGCAGTTACGACAGGGGAATGAACACTGAAGCTTTCTTT	CASSYDRGMNTEAFF
.	.	TRBV11-1	TRBJ2-7	TGTGCCAGCAGCTTACGCTCAGGGTTCGGCGAGCAGTACTTC	CASSLRSGFGEQYF
TRBD1	.	TRBV5-1	TRBJ1-2	TGCGCCAGCAGCTTGGAGGCAGGGGGCGTTAGATTTAGTGGCTACACCTTC	CASSLEAGGVRFSGYTF
.	.	TRBV5-1	TRBJ1-2	TGCGCCAGCAGCTTGGGTCCCGGAGGGTATAACTATGGCTACACCTTC	CASSLGPGGYNYGYTF
.	.	TRBV9	TRBJ2-3	TGTGCCAGCAGCGTAGTGGGTCCCGACACAGATACGCAGTATTTT	CASSVVGPDTDTQYF
.	.	TRBV5-6	TRBJ1-2	TGTGCCAGCAGCTTAAGAACCGGCTATTATGGCTACACCTTC	CASSLRTGYYGYTF
.	once	TRBV5-8	TRBJ2-6	TGTGCCAGCAGCTTGGCCATGGTCTCTGGGGCCAACGTCCTGACTTTC	CASSLAMVSGANVLTF
.	.	TRBV9	TRBJ2-7	TGTGCCAGCAGCGTTAGCGTCCCCCCCGGGGAGCAGTACTTC	CASSVSVPPGEQYF
.	.	TRBV20-1	TRBJ1-1	TGCAGTGCTTCCTGGGGGGCCGAAGCTTTCTTT	CSASWGAEAFF
TRBD1	.	TRBV5-5	TRBJ2-7	TGTGCCAGCAGCTGGGGACAGGGGGCGAGTTACGAGCAGTACTTC	CASSWGQGASYEQYF
.	.	TRBV5-6	TRBJ2-7	TGTGCCAGCAGCGGATACAGGGAGGTCTACGAGCAGTACTTC	CASSGYREVYEQYF
TRBD1	.	TRBV25-1	TRBJ1-1	TGTGCCAGCAGTAAGGACAGGGGGAACACTGAAGCTTTCTTT	CASSKDRGNTEAFF
.	.	TRBV9	TRBJ1-2	TGTGCCAGCAGCGGGCGGGACAACCTCGCCTCGGGGACTTATGGCTACACCTTC	CASSGRDNLASGTYGYTF
TRBD1	.	TRBV5-1	TRBJ1-1	TGCGCCAGCAGCCGACAGGGGGCTAGAGGCACTGAAGCTTTCTTT	CASSRQGARGTEAFF
TRBD2	.	TRBV7-2	TRBJ2-5	TGTGCCAGCAGCTTGGGACTAGCGGGAGGGCGGGAGACCCAGTACTTC	CASSLGLAGGRETQYF
.	.	TRBV4-1	TRBJ2-7	TGCGCCAGCAGCCAAGGTAGGACGGGCGAGCAGTACTTC	CASSQGRTGEQYF
TRBD1	.	TRBV5-6	TRBJ1-2	TGTGCCAGCAGCTTGCTGGACAGGCGTGGTGGCTACACCTTC	CASSLLDRRGGYTF